This T cell receptor beta chain came from a study of blood T cell repertoires in COVID-19. Data came from immunoSEQ multiplex PCR; TCRdb stores just in-frame clones and leaves some out. The sample lists 95,000 to 150,000 clones, roughly 89% occurring once. With regard to this clone: Sequence at one end of the junction differs from germline and may be a read error.

Germline V lookup: CDR1 MNHNY, CDR2 SVGAGI (reference sequence). The CDR3 has 14 residues. The sample taken for sequencing was peripheral blood. The gene calls are TRBV6-6 and TRBJ1-1; unclear D gene. The receptor's source is a man aged 35-49 years with acute or convalescent COVID-19. The CDR3 nucleotides read TGTGCCAGCAGGTACTCTCCAGTGAACACTGAAGCTTTCTTT. Its protein is CASRYSPVNTEAFF.